The clone carrying this T cell receptor (beta chain) was detected only once. No antigen is known for it. The record originates from a study of glioma-infiltrating T cells. About the study: Before surgery, glioma patients received dexamethasone for at most six days.

V was pared by 3 bases and J by 7 bases, with 12 bases between. Germline V lookup: CDR1 SEHNR, CDR2 FQNEAQ (reference sequence). The CDR3 is 13 residues long. The iRepertoire nested amplicon-rescue multiplex PCR amplified TCR alpha and beta CDR3s from RNA. TCRdb reanalysed the multiplex PCR reads using MiXCR and keeps one entry per CDR3 protein. The sample has a few hundred thousand distinct CDR3 sequences, approximately 42% seen once. Findings and caveats of the study: Shared blood CDR3 signature motifs marked patients with low tissue-blood divergence.

Sequences were obtained from glioma tissue, nonneoplastic brain tissue, or PBMCs (not recorded which). This receptor was obtained from a human donor with low-grade glioma or glioblastoma, undergoing nonglioma brain surgery, or in good health (not recorded which). The rearrangement links TRBV7-9 to TRBJ1-1; a weak D match, TRBD1 (6 bases). CDR3 nucleotide sequence: TGTGCCAGCAGCTTCAGACAGGCCGGTGAAGCTTTCTTT. This translates into CASSFRQAGEAFF. Full variable domain (outside the CDR3, taken from reference TRBV7-9 and TRBJ1-1): DTGVSQNPRHKITKRGQNVTFRCDPISEHNRLYWYRQTLGQGPEFLTYFQNEAQLEKSRLLSDRFSAERPKGSFSTLEIQRTEQGDSAMYLCASSFRQAGEAFFGQGTRLTVV.